The rows below give T cell receptor beta chains drawn from one sample of a study of cytomegalovirus exposure and HLA in healthy donors. Produced via immunoSEQ multiplex PCR; TCRdb's table is partial and in-frame only. The sample yields some 150,000 clones, 75% to 90% seen once. Material for sequencing was PBMCs. All receptors derive from a woman aged 25 to 39 in good health and CMV-seronegative. Each CDR3 is given with its conserved first and last residue. The D gene is left open where the match is weak. Clone size appears in some rows only: once, few, many, or a class for an expanded clone.

.,TRBV5-6,TRBJ2-1,.,CASSLLTGYNEQFF,TGTGCCAGCAGCTTGTTGACGGGGTACAATGAGCAGTTCTTC
.,TRBV10-3,TRBJ2-4,.,CAISFTDNANIQYF,TGTGCCATCTCTTTCACTGATAATGCAAACATTCAGTACTTC
TRBD1,TRBV7-9,TRBJ2-7,.,CASSLRDRGIYEQYF,TGTGCCAGCAGCCTCCGGGACAGGGGAATCTACGAGCAGTACTTC
.,TRBV5-1,TRBJ1-1,.,CASSLGRRLPSSEAFF,TGCGCCAGCAGCTTGGGGAGGCGTCTCCCAAGCTCTGAAGCTTTCTTT
.,TRBV5-4,TRBJ1-4,.,CASSYSTGDNEKLFF,TGTGCCAGCAGCTACTCGACAGGTGATAATGAAAAACTGTTTTTT
TRBD1,TRBV7-9,TRBJ1-2,.,CSSSRDSLSNYGYTF,TGTTCCAGCAGCCGGGACAGTCTTTCTAACTATGGCTACACCTTC
.,TRBV5-5,TRBJ2-7,once,CASSYSATPYEQYF,TGTGCCAGCAGCTACAGTGCGACACCTTACGAGCAGTACTTC
.,TRBV30,TRBJ1-2,.,CAWNRVSGYTF,TGTGCCTGGAACAGGGTTAGTGGCTACACCTTC
TRBD1,TRBV7-6,TRBJ2-7,once,CASSLDQGQGYVYEQYF,TGTGCCAGCAGCTTAGACCAGGGACAGGGATATGTCTACGAGCAGTACTTC
TRBD2,TRBV7-8,TRBJ2-7,.,CASSFLAGVSYEQYF,TGTGCCAGCAGCTTCTTAGCGGGGGTTTCCTACGAGCAGTACTTC
TRBD1,TRBV10-3,TRBJ2-6,.,CAISLKTGGVVSGANVLTF,TGTGCCATCAGTCTTAAAACAGGGGGCGTAGTATCTGGGGCCAACGTCCTGACTTTC
TRBD2,TRBV7-3,TRBJ2-1,.,CASSLNGGRAENEQFF,TGTGCCAGCAGCTTAAACGGCGGGAGGGCCGAGAATGAGCAGTTCTTC
TRBD2,TRBV19,TRBJ2-5,.,CASSERGGFQETQYF,TGTGCCAGTAGTGAGCGGGGGGGCTTTCAAGAGACCCAGTACTTC
.,TRBV4-1,TRBJ2-7,.,CASSQPGTTNEQYF,TGCGCCAGCAGCCAACCCGGGACAACCAACGAGCAGTACTTC
TRBD2,TRBV4-3,TRBJ2-7,.,CASSQGAGAGGYEQYF,TGCGCCAGCAGCCAAGGAGCGGGGGCGGGGGGTTACGAGCAGTACTTC
.,TRBV30,TRBJ2-3,.,CAWRRGSTTDTQYF,TGTGCCTGGAGGCGAGGTAGCACCACAGATACGCAGTATTTT
TRBD1,TRBV7-9,TRBJ2-7,.,CASSGRDRGPEQYF,TGTGCCAGCAGCGGCCGGGACAGGGGGCCCGAGCAGTACTTC
TRBD1,TRBV9,TRBJ2-2,few,CASSVEQGASGELFF,TGTGCCAGCAGCGTGGAACAGGGGGCGTCCGGGGAGCTGTTTTTT
TRBD2,TRBV18,TRBJ2-4,.,CASSPGLAGTKNIQYF,TGTGCCAGCTCACCGGGACTAGCGGGGACCAAAAACATTCAGTACTTC
TRBD2,TRBV6-4,TRBJ2-1,few,CASSVETSGGGNEQFF,TGTGCCAGCAGTGTCGAGACTAGCGGGGGGGGCAATGAGCAGTTCTTC
.,TRBV6-1,TRBJ1-5,few,CASSERRTGFLEPQHF,TGTGCCAGCAGTGAAAGGAGGACTGGCTTTTTGGAGCCCCAGCATTTT
TRBD2,TRBV4-1,TRBJ2-7,few,CASSQPVAGVSYEQYF,TGCGCCAGCAGCCAGCCCGTAGCGGGGGTATCCTACGAGCAGTACTTC
TRBD2,TRBV9,TRBJ2-7,.,CASSGPMGTSGSPFSYEQYF,TGTGCCAGCAGTGGCCCTATGGGGACTAGCGGGAGTCCCTTTTCCTACGAGCAGTACTTC
TRBD1,TRBV19,TRBJ1-4,.,CASSPPTGPNEKLFF,TGTGCCAGTAGTCCGCCGACAGGGCCAAATGAAAAACTGTTTTTT
.,TRBV7-9,TRBJ2-1,.,CASSEGAYNEQFF,TGTGCCAGCAGCGAAGGGGCCTACAATGAGCAGTTCTTC
TRBD2,TRBV27,TRBJ2-7,.,CASSLSGILPYEQYF,TGTGCCAGCAGTCTTAGCGGGATCCTTCCCTACGAGCAGTACTTC
.,TRBV7-9,TRBJ2-7,.,CSSSNPFLADEQYF,TGTTCCAGCAGCAACCCCTTCCTAGCCGACGAGCAGTACTTC
.,TRBV13,TRBJ2-7,.,CASSVRGLEQYF,TGTGCCAGCAGCGTCCGGGGTCTTGAGCAGTACTTC
TRBD1,TRBV7-9,TRBJ2-5,.,CASSLGESSGGRETQYF,TGTGCCAGCAGCTTAGGGGAATCTTCAGGGGGCCGAGAGACCCAGTACTTC
TRBD1,TRBV14,TRBJ2-7,.,CASSQERDSVDF,TGTGCCAGCAGCCAAGAGAGGGACAGTGTTGACTTC
.,TRBV10-3,TRBJ1-6,few,CAISARDYSPLHF,TGTGCCATCAGTGCGCGAGATTATTCACCCCTCCACTTT
.,TRBV19,TRBJ1-2,.,CASSIGLQANYGYTF,TGTGCCAGTAGTATAGGGCTTCAGGCTAACTATGGCTACACCTTC
.,TRBV11-3,TRBJ2-2,.,CASSSYQGGVNTGELFF,TGTGCCAGCAGTTCTTACCAAGGGGGGGTAAACACCGGGGAGCTGTTTTTT
.,TRBV27,TRBJ2-1,.,CASTPGGVQYNEQFF,TGTGCCAGCACCCCTGGAGGGGTGCAGTACAATGAGCAGTTCTTC
TRBD1,TRBV7-9,TRBJ2-7,.,CSSSFDRGEQYF,TGTTCCAGCAGCTTCGACAGGGGCGAGCAGTACTTC
.,TRBV9,TRBJ2-3,once,CASSVAGDTQYF,TGTGCCAGCAGCGTAGCCGGAGATACGCAGTATTTT
.,TRBV6-1,TRBJ2-7,.,CASSETGLEQYF,TGTGCCAGCAGTGAAACAGGGCTCGAGCAGTACTTC
TRBD2,TRBV4-2,TRBJ2-1,.,CASSQEGGNYNEQFF,TGTGCCAGCAGCCAAGAGGGAGGGAACTACAATGAGCAGTTCTTC
.,TRBV2,TRBJ1-2,few,CASSGGSGYTF,TGTGCCAGCAGTGGAGGGAGTGGCTACACCTTC
.,TRBV5-4,TRBJ1-1,.,CASSHGESTEAFF,TGTGCCAGCAGCCACGGGGAGAGCACTGAAGCTTTCTTT
TRBD1,TRBV5-1,TRBJ2-3,.,CASSLRGQETTDTQYF,TGCGCCAGCAGCTTGCGGGGACAGGAGACCACAGATACGCAGTATTTT